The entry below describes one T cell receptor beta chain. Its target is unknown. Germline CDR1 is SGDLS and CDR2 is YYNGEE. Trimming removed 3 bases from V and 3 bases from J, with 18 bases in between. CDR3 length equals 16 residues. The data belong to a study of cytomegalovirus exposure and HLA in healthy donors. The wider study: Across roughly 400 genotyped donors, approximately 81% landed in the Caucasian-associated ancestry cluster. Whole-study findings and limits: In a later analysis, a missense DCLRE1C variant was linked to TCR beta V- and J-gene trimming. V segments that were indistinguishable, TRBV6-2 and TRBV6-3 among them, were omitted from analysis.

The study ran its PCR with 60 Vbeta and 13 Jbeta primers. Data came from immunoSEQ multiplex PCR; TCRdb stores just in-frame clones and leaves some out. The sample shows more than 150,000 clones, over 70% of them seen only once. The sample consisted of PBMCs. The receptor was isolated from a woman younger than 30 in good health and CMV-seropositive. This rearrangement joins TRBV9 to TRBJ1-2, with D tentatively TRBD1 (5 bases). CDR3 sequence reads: CASSALGGAWDYGYTF. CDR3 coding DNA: TGTGCCAGCAGCGCCCTGGGGGGAGCCTGGGACTATGGCTACACCTTC.